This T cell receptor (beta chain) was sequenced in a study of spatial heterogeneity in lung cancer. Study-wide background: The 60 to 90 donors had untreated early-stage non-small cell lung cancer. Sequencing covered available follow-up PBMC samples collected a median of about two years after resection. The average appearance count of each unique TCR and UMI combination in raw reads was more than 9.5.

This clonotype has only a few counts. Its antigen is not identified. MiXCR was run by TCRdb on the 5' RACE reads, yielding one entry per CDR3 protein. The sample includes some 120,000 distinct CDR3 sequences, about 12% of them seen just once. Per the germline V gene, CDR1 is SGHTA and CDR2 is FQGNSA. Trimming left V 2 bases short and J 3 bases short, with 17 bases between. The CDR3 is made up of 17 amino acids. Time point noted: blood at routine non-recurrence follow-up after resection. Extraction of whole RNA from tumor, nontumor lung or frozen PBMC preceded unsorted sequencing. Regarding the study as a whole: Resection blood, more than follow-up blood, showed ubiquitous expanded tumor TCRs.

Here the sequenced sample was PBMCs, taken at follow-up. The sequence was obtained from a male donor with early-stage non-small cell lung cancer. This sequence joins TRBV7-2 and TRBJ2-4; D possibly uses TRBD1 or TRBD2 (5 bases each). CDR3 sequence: CASSLWAGTSDKNIQYF. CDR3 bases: TGTGCCAGCAGCTTATGGGCTGGGACGTCGGACAAAAACATTCAGTACTTC.